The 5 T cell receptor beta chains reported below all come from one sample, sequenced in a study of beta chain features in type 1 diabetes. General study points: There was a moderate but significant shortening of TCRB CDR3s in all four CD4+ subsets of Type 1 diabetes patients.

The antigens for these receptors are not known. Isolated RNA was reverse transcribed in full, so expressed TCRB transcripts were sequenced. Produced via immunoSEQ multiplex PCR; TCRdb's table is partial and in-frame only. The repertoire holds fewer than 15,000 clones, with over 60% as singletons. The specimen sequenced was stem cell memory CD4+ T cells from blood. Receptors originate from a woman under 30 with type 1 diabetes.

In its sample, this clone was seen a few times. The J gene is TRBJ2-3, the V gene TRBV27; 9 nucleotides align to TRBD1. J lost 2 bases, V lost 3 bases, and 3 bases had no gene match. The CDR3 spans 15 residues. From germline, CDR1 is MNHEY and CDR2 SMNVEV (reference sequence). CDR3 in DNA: TGTGCCAGCAGTTTCGGGACAGGGTCCACAGATACGCAGTATTTT. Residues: CASSFGTGSTDTQYF.

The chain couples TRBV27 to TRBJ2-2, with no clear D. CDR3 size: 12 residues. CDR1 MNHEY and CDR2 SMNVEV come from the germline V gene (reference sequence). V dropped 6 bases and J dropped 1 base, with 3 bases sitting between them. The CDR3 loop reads CASSRNTGELFF. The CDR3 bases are TGTGCCAGCAGCAGGAACACCGGGGAGCTGTTTTTT.

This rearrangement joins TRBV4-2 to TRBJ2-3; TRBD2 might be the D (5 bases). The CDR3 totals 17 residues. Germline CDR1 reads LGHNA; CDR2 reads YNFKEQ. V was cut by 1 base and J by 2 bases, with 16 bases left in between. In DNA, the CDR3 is TGTGCCAGCAGCCAAGGCCGGGTGGGAGCATCCACAGATACGCAGTATTTT. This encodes CASSQGRVGASTDTQYF.

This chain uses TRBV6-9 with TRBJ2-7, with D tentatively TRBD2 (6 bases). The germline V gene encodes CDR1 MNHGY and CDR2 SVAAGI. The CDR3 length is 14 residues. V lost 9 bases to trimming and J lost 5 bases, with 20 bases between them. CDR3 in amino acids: CARNVLAGSHEQYF. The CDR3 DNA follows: TGTGCCAGGAACGTCTTGGCGGGGTCCCACGAGCAGTACTTC.

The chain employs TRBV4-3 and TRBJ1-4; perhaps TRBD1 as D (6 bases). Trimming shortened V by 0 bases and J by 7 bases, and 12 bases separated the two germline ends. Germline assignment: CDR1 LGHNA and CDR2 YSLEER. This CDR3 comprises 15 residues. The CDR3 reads CASSQETRGVEKLFF. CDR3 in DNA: TGCGCCAGCAGCCAAGAGACCAGGGGCGTTGAAAAACTGTTTTTT.